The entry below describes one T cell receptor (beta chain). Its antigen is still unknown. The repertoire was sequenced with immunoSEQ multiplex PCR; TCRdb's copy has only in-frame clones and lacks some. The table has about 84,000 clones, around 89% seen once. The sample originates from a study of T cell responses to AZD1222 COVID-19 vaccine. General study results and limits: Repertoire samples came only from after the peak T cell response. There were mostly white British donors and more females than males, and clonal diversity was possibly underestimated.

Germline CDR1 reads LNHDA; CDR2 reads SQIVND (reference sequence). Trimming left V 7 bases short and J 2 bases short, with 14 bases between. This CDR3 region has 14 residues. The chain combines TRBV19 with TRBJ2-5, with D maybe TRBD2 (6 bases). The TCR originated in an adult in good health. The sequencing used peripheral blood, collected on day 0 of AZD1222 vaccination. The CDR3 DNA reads TGTGCCAGTACCGATCGGGGGAGTCAAGAGACCCAGTACTTC. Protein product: CASTDRGSQETQYF. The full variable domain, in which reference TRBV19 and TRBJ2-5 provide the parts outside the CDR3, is DGGITQSPKYLFRKEGQNVTLSCEQNLNHDAMYWYRQDPGQGLRLIYYSQIVNDFQKGDIAEGYSVSREKKESFPLTVTSAQKNPTAFYLCASTDRGSQETQYFGPGTRLLVL.